The entry below gives a single T cell receptor (beta chain) sequence along with its context. Its cognate antigen is unknown. The sample originates from a study of T cell repertoires in cytomegalovirus infection. Study-level information: Selected CMV epitopes included recently identified HLA-C-restricted ones as well as well-studied HLA-B-restricted ones. From public TCR beta signatures came an indication of both CMV infection and matching HLA type. Study-level points and caveats: Ex vivo, HLA-C-restricted CMV-specific TCR beta clonotypes prevailed over the rest of the response. Summed frequency of shared TCR beta families picked out CMV carriers who also had the relevant HLA.

This CDR3 has 13 amino acids. V was trimmed by 7 bases and J by 4 bases, leaving 13 bases between them. TCRdb passed the reads through MiXCR, listing each CDR3 protein once. The sample holds around 310,000 distinct CDR3 sequences, roughly 29% seen once. The specimen comprised cultured PBMCs, sampled from culture after CMV antigen stimulation. The V and J genes are TRBV12-3 or TRBV12-4 and TRBJ1-1, with D possibly TRBD1 on 5 matching bases. This TCR derives from a human donor in good health (CMV status not recorded). Some clones in this sample may be carry-over from other donors' samples. The CDR3 is CASTRDSTTEAFF. For the CDR3, the DNA is TGTGCCAGCACGAGAGACAGCACCACTGAAGCTTTCTTT.